Following are 32 T cell receptor beta chains from one sample sequenced in a study of T cells after yellow fever vaccination. One entry per CDR3 protein, called by TCRdb with MiXCR from the 5' RACE reads. The sample consists of 400,000 to 450,000 distinct CDR3 sequences, around 20% of them appearing once. The material sequenced was PBMCs, taken before the yellow fever booster vaccination. Receptors originate from a man between 18 and 29 years old who received the YFV17D yellow fever vaccine.

The V and J genes are TRBV29-1 and TRBJ2-2, with unresolved D. The CDR3 length is 11 residues. Per the germline V gene, CDR1 is SQVTM and CDR2 is ANQGSEA. V was cut by 5 bases and J by 3 bases, with 4 bases left in between. Here the CDR3 DNA reads TGCAGCGTTCGATACACCGGGGAGCTGTTTTTT. Amino acid sequence: CSVRYTGELFF.

The sample holds many counts of this clonotype. The J gene is TRBJ1-6, the V gene TRBV20-1; D is uncertain. V lost 6 bases and J 0 bases, leaving 12 bases between the germline ends. The length of the CDR3 is 15 residues. CDR1 DFQATT and CDR2 SNEGSKA come from the germline V gene (reference sequence). The CDR3 sequence is CSAARGSSYNSPLHF. The CDR3, as DNA: TGCAGTGCAGCAAGAGGGAGCTCCTATAATTCACCCCTCCACTTT.

This clonotype has a handful of counts. The chain recombines TRBV29-1 with TRBJ2-3; 10 bases match TRBD2. The CDR3 covers 16 residues. Germline values: CDR1 SQVTM, CDR2 ANQGSEA. V lost 4 bases to trimming and J lost 10 bases; unmatched junction nucleotides: 17. CDR3 protein: CSVARGVAGGPYPQYF. For the CDR3, the DNA is TGCAGCGTTGCCCGAGGGGTAGCGGGGGGCCCGTATCCGCAGTATTTT.

The CDR3 sequence is CASSKDRERMTYELYV. The CDR3 region has the DNA TGTGCCAGCAGCAAAGATCGGGAACGGATGACCTACGAGCTGTACGTC. The chain recombines TRBV21-1 with TRBJ2-7; TRBD1 was called by the table and not checked on the DNA. TRBV21-1 is an annotated pseudogene. The CDR3 length is 16 residues.

There are a few counts of this clonotype. V usage is TRBV15 and J usage is TRBJ1-5; TRBD1 is a possible D gene (6 bases). The germline V gene encodes CDR1 LNHNV and CDR2 YYDKDF (reference sequence). V dropped 0 bases and J dropped 11 bases, with 17 bases sitting between them. The CDR3 contains 15 residues. CDR3 residues: CATSRDGGGGETQHF. The CDR3 nucleotides are TGTGCCACCAGCAGAGATGGTGGGGGGGGCGAGACCCAGCATTTT.

This clonotype was found a few times. The CDR3, as DNA: TGTGCCAGCAGCTTGACACAGGCCGCGCATACGCAGTATTTT. This translates into CASSLTQAAHTQYF. The chain combines TRBV7-2 with TRBJ2-3; weak D call: TRBD1 (5 bases). V gave up 3 bases and J gave up 7 bases, with 14 bases separating them. Germline-derived CDR1 and CDR2 are SGHTA and FQGNSA. The CDR3 is 14 residues long.

This chain connects TRBV15 to TRBJ1-1; 9 nucleotides align to TRBD1. The CDR3 spans 14 residues. V shed 1 base, J shed 4 bases, and the junction held 1 base outside the gene matches. Germline CDR1 reads LNHNV; CDR2 reads YYDKDF (reference sequence). The chain's CDR3 is CATSRGQGVTEAFF. Here the CDR3 DNA reads TGTGCCACCAGCAGAGGACAGGGGGTCACTGAAGCTTTCTTT.

This clonotype occurred a few times. V is TRBV7-8 and J is TRBJ2-1; the D gene is possibly TRBD2 (5 bases). The CDR3 totals 17 residues. V lost 2 bases, J lost 2 bases, and 16 bases lay in between. The germline gives CDR1 SGHVS, CDR2 FQNEAQ. CDR3 loop: CASSLPRRGSPYNEQFF. CDR3 DNA: TGTGCCAGCAGCTTACCGCGTCGAGGGAGCCCCTACAATGAGCAGTTCTTC.

This clonotype was counted between two and nine times. The CDR3 coding sequence is TGTGCCAGCAGCTTTGGTACCATGAACACTGAAGCTTTCTTT. This encodes CASSFGTMNTEAFF. The V gene is TRBV7-2, the J gene TRBJ1-1; D uncertain. Germline values: CDR1 SGHTA, CDR2 FQGNSA. Trimming took 3 bases from V and 0 from J, leaving 8 bases between them. The CDR3 runs 14 residues.

In its sample, this clonotype was seen many times. The chain couples TRBV4-3 to TRBJ2-7; 7 bases align to TRBD1. J was trimmed by 2 bases and V by 5 bases; bases with no gene match: 9. CDR1 LGHNA and CDR2 YSLEER come from the germline V gene. The CDR3 spans 15 residues. CDR3 nucleotides: TGCGCCAGCAGCGAGCAGAACAGGGGCGCCTACGAGCAGTACTTC. Amino acids: CASSEQNRGAYEQYF.

A few counts support this clonotype. The V call is TRBV4-2, the J call TRBJ2-5, with 7 positions matching TRBD1. The CDR3 has 14 amino acids. CDR1 and CDR2 (germline): LGHNA, YNFKEQ. The trim removed 4 bases at V and 5 bases at J, leaving 7 bases unmatched. DNA for the CDR3: TGTGCCAGCAGCCCAGGGGGTAGAGGGGAGACCCAGTACTTC. Translating gives CASSPGGRGETQYF.

The chain combines TRBV6-1 with TRBJ2-2; D may be TRBD1 (5 bases). CDR1 and CDR2 (germline): MNHNS, SASEGT. CDR3 length: 14 amino acids. With 6 bases removed from V and 3 bases from J, the gap between germline ends came to 11 bases. The CDR3 reads CASSPRVYTGELFF. The CDR3 region has the DNA TGTGCCAGCAGCCCCAGGGTCTACACCGGGGAGCTGTTTTTT.

This chain links TRBV12-3 or TRBV12-4 with TRBJ2-7; maybe TRBD1 (6 bases). With 2 bases removed from V and 0 bases from J, the gap between germline ends came to 14 bases. This CDR3 has 16 residues. CDR3 sequence reads: CASSLSLGHSSYEQYF. The DNA of the CDR3 is TGTGCCAGCAGTTTAAGTTTGGGACACAGCTCCTACGAGCAGTACTTC.

This clonotype appeared a single time. The rearrangement joins TRBV4-1 to TRBJ1-4; D uncertain. This CDR3 comprises 16 residues. With 1 base removed from V and 0 bases from J, the gap between germline ends came to 9 bases. CDR1 MGHRA and CDR2 YSYEKL come from the germline V gene. This CDR3 is CASSQGPLATNEKLFF. The CDR3 region has the DNA TGCGCCAGCAGCCAAGGCCCCTTAGCAACTAATGAAAAACTGTTTTTT.

This clonotype was seen repeatedly, ten times or more. Here the CDR3 DNA reads TGTGCCAGCAGCTTTGGGGTGGGCGCCCGAAACACCGGGGAGCTGTTTTTT. The encoded protein is CASSFGVGARNTGELFF. The chain links TRBV5-5 to TRBJ2-2; D uncertain. CDR3 length equals 17 residues. V lost 2 bases and J lost 2, with 16 bases in between. Germline loops: CDR1 SGHKS, CDR2 YYEKEE (reference sequence).

This clonotype was counted a few times. The rearrangement links TRBV12-3 or TRBV12-4 to TRBJ1-2; D not certain. The CDR3 loop spans 11 amino acids. Between the trimmed V and J ends, which lost 6 bases and 8 bases, there was a span of 10 bases. The CDR3 bases are TGTGCCAGCAGAATCGGTCGGGGCTACACCTTC. Encoded protein: CASRIGRGYTF.

This clonotype appeared a few times. This chain joins TRBV29-1 and TRBJ1-3; no clear D. The CDR3 spans 12 residues. Per germline, CDR1 SQVTM and CDR2 ANQGSEA. Trimming removed 4 bases from V and 4 bases from J, with 8 bases in between. As DNA, the CDR3 is TGCAGCGTTGGGGCAGTGGGAAACACCATATATTTT. As protein: CSVGAVGNTIYF. The full variable domain, with the rest looked up from reference TRBV29-1 and TRBJ1-3, is SAVISQKPSRDICQRGTSLTIQCQVDSQVTMMFWYRQQPGQSLTLIATANQGSEATYESGFVIDKFPISRPNLTFSTLTVSNMSPEDSSIYLCSVGAVGNTIYFGEGSWLTVV.

This clonotype was counted only a few times. The chain recombines TRBV4-1 with TRBJ1-1; D is unclear. Trimming took 1 base from V and 6 from J, leaving 9 bases between them. Germline CDR1 and CDR2: MGHRA and YSYEKL. The CDR3 length is 13 residues. The CDR3 reads CASSQGVWAEAFF. CDR3 nucleotide sequence: TGCGCCAGCAGCCAAGGGGTGTGGGCTGAAGCTTTCTTT.

The genes are TRBV7-9 and TRBJ2-7; D remains unclear. This CDR3 is built from 14 residues. Germline V gene data show CDR1 as SEHNR and CDR2 as FQNEAQ (reference sequence). Trimming cost V 4 bases and J 2 bases, with 12 bases left between them. CDR3: CASSSPAGTYEQYF. CDR3 DNA sequence: TGTGCCAGCAGCTCTCCTGCAGGAACCTACGAGCAGTACTTC.

This clonotype was detected only a few times. V is TRBV29-1 and J is TRBJ1-5; a weak D match, TRBD1 (5 bases). The germline V gene has CDR1 SQVTM and CDR2 ANQGSEA. The CDR3 consists of 13 residues. The V and J ends lost 4 bases and 3 bases respectively, with 10 bases between them. CDR3 in DNA: TGCAGCGTTGGCGACAGTTTCAATCAGCCCCAGCATTTT. Protein sequence: CSVGDSFNQPQHF.

The chain couples TRBV20-1 to TRBJ1-1, with unresolved D. The V end was cut by 1 base, the J end by 3 bases, with 9 bases between. Germline V lookup: CDR1 DFQATT, CDR2 SNEGSKA (reference sequence). There are 13 residues in the CDR3. CDR3 coding DNA: TGCAGTGCTAGAGGGTTCACCTACACTGAAGCTTTCTTT. This gives the protein CSARGFTYTEAFF.

The V call is TRBV7-2, the J call TRBJ2-7; TRBD1 matches 9 bases. Unmatched junction bases numbered 9, after V lost 5 bases and J lost 4 bases. CDR1 and CDR2 from the germline V gene are SGHTA and FQGNSA. This CDR3 comprises 15 residues. Here the CDR3 reads CASSPTGGSIYEQYV. The DNA for the CDR3 is TGTGCCAGCAGCCCAACAGGGGGCTCGATTTACGAGCAGTACGTC.

The chain links TRBV20-1 to TRBJ2-2; 8 bases map to TRBD2. V gave up 4 bases and J gave up 6 bases; unmatched junction bases: 4. The length of the CDR3 is 13 residues. CDR1 is DFQATT and CDR2 is SNEGSKA in the germline V gene (reference sequence). The chain's CDR3 is CSATSGGAGELFF. The CDR3 coding sequence is TGCAGTGCTACCAGCGGGGGTGCCGGGGAGCTGTTTTTT.

This clonotype has more than one count but fewer than ten. The rearrangement links TRBV5-5 to TRBJ2-4; the match to TRBD1 covers 8 bases. Germline trimming cut 1 base from V and 0 bases from J; bases unmatched to any gene: 9. In germline, CDR1 is SGHKS, CDR2 YYEKEE (reference sequence). This CDR3 has 18 residues. The CDR3 sequence is CASSLFADRGLAKNIQYF. The CDR3, as DNA: TGTGCCAGCAGCTTGTTTGCTGACAGGGGACTAGCCAAAAACATTCAGTACTTC.

This chain connects TRBV15 to TRBJ2-6, with unresolved D. This CDR3 has 13 amino acids. Trimming took off 8 bases at V and 4 bases at J, with 9 bases between the two ends. The germline CDR1 and CDR2 sequences are LNHNV and YYDKDF (reference sequence). CDR3 DNA: TGTGCCACCCGAGGTTCCGGGGCCAACGTCCTGACTTTC. The encoded protein is CATRGSGANVLTF.

The rearrangement links TRBV6-5 to TRBJ2-5; possible D gene TRBD2, 6 bases. The V gene lost 8 bases and the J gene lost 3 bases, with 16 bases spanning the gap. Looked up from germline, CDR1 is MNHEY and CDR2 is SVGAGI. The CDR3 sequence is 14 residues long. The CDR3 sequence: CASCMTLAEETQYF. The DNA of the CDR3 is TGTGCCAGCTGCATGACCTTAGCGGAAGAGACCCAGTACTTC.

V is TRBV5-6 and J is TRBJ2-5; perhaps TRBD1 as D (6 bases). Germline CDR1 SGHDT, CDR2 YYEEEE. The CDR3 totals 14 residues. Trimming stripped 0 bases from V and 3 bases from J, with 9 bases between. CDR3 DNA sequence: TGTGCCAGCAGCTTGGACCGACAGGAAGAGACCCAGTACTTC. Translated, it gives CASSLDRQEETQYF.

J is TRBJ2-2 and V is TRBV23-1; 7 bases are a match to TRBD1. TRBV23-1 is classed as an ORF, of uncertain function. This CDR3 is 19 amino acids long. The trim removed 0 bases at V and 0 bases at J, leaving 10 bases unmatched. This CDR3 is CASSQSWQGVPANTGELFF. For the CDR3, the DNA is TGCGCCAGCAGTCAATCGTGGCAGGGGGTACCTGCGAACACCGGGGAGCTGTTTTTT.

This clonotype was counted between two and nine times. V usage is TRBV18 and J usage is TRBJ2-3, with 10 bases that match TRBD1. Germline V gene sequence: CDR1 KGHSH, CDR2 LQKENI. This CDR3 comprises 14 residues. Germline trimming cut 6 bases from V and 5 bases from J; bases unmatched to any gene: 5. CDR3 in amino acids: CASSPGTGEDTQYF. The CDR3 DNA follows: TGTGCCAGCTCCCCCGGGACAGGGGAAGATACGCAGTATTTT.

This clonotype has only a few counts. The chain's CDR3 is CASSLANSQGDTQYF. CDR3 sequence (DNA): TGCGCCAGCAGCTTGGCGAACTCACAGGGGGATACGCAGTATTTT. The chain combines TRBV5-1 with TRBJ2-3; TRBD1 matches 7 bases. The CDR3 spans 15 residues. Germline V gives CDR1 SGHRS, CDR2 YFSETQ. V shed 0 bases and J 6 bases; nucleotides not matched to a gene: 7.

The genes are TRBV28 and TRBJ1-4; TRBD1 matches at 9 bases. This CDR3 has 15 amino acids. Germline V gene lookup returns CDR1 MDHEN and CDR2 SYDVKM. V was clipped by 5 bases and J by 10 bases; unmatched bases: 11. The CDR3 region has the DNA TGTGCCAGCAGTCCCCCCGGGACAGGGATCGGAAAACTGTTTTTT. Its translation is CASSPPGTGIGKLFF.

J is TRBJ2-3 and V is TRBV20-1, with TRBD2 identical over 7 bases. The CDR3 has 17 residues. Germline CDR1 is DFQATT and CDR2 is SNEGSKA (reference sequence). J was trimmed by 6 bases and V by 3 bases; bases with no gene match: 18. CDR3: CSASRGLGQVGRDTQYF. The CDR3 DNA sequence: TGCAGTGCTAGTCGCGGACTAGGACAAGTGGGAAGGGATACGCAGTATTTT.